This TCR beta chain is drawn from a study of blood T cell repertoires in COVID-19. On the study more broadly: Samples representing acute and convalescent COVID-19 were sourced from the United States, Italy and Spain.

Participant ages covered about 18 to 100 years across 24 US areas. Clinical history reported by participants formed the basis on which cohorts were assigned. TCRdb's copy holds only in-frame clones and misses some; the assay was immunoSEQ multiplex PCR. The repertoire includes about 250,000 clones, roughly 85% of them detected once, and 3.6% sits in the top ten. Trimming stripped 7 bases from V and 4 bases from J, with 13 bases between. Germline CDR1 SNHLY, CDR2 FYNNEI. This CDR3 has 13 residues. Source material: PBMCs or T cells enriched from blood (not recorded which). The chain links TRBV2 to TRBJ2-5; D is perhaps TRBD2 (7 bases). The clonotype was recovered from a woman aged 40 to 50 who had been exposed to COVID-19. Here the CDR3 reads CASNGGGGETQYF. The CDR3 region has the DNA TGTGCCAGCAACGGAGGGGGGGGAGAGACCCAGTACTTC.